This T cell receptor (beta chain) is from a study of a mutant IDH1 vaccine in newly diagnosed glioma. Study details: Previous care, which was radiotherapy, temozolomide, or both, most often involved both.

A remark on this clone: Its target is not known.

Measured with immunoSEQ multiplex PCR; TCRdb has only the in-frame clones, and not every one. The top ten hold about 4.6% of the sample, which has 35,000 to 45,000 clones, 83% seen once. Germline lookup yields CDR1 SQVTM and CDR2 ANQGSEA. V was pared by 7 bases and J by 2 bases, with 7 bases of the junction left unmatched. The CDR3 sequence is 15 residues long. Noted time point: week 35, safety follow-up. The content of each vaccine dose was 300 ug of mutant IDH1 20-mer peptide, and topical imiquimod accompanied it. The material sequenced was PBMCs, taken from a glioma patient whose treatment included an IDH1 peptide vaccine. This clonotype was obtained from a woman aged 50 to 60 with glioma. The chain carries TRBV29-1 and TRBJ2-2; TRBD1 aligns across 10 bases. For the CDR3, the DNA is TGCAGCGCAGCCAGACAGGGGGCTAACACCGGGGAGCTGTTTTTT. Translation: CSAARQGANTGELFF.